The clone carrying this T cell receptor beta chain has only a few counts. Its antigen is undetermined. The data are from a study of T cell repertoires in cytomegalovirus infection. Study overall: TCR beta signatures that were public indicated CMV infection and matching HLA type. Whole-study results and caveats: CMV-specific HLA-C-restricted TCR beta clonotypes dominated the ex vivo response. Cumulative frequency of public TCR beta families picked out carriers of CMV plus the relevant HLA.

V gave up 3 bases and J gave up 2 bases, with 16 bases separating them. CDR1 DFQATT and CDR2 SNEGSKA come from the germline V gene (reference sequence). This CDR3 is 15 amino acids long. TCRdb called the reads again in MiXCR, with one record for every CDR3 protein. The repertoire has around 130,000 distinct CDR3 sequences, 20% to 30% of them found once; the top ten carry 30% to 40%. Sample: PBMCs, sequenced either directly or after in vitro stimulation (not recorded which). The sequence came from a human donor in good health (CMV status not recorded). Some clones in this sample may be carry-over from other donors' samples. The J gene is TRBJ2-5, the V gene TRBV20-1; a possible D gene is TRBD1 (6 bases). CDR3 DNA: TGCAGTGCTAGGCCTTCCAGGGGTCGGCAAGAGACCCAGTACTTC. Amino acid sequence: CSARPSRGRQETQYF.